This T cell receptor (beta chain) was documented in a study of shared clonotypes between healthy human individuals. Libraries were prepared by immunoSEQ multiplex PCR; TCRdb keeps only in-frame clonotypes and omits some of them. The profile shows more than 2 million clones, about 95% of them singletons. This clone was seen a few times. Its antigen is unidentified. This CDR3 is built from 12 residues. Germline V gene data show CDR1 as SGHDT and CDR2 as YYEEEE. V was shortened by 1 base and J by 6 bases, with 7 bases between the two germline ends. The study's findings and limits: Among donors, the sharing of clonotypes was expected to be influenced by sequencing depth.

Positively selected for CCR7, the CD45RO-negative cells used as naive CD8 cells excluded terminally differentiated effector memory CD45RA+ cells. The specimen was naive CD8+ T cells sorted from blood. The TCR sequence derives from a man between 18 and 29 years old in good health. The rearrangement uses TRBV5-6 and TRBJ1-2; D remains unclear. DNA for the CDR3: TGTGCCAGCAGCTTGACCGAGGATGGCTACACCTTC. This gives the protein CASSLTEDGYTF.